The 10 T cell receptor beta chains below all came from one sample that was sequenced in a study of T cell repertoires in cytomegalovirus infection. These receptors are not linked to any known antigen. TCRdb reprocessed the reads via MiXCR and lists one record per CDR3 protein. The sample yields fewer than 1,000,000 distinct CDR3 sequences, roughly 30% seen once. The sample here was cultured CD8+ T cells from PBMCs, taken from culture after CMV antigen stimulation. Receptor source: a human donor in good health (CMV status not recorded). Some clones in this sample may be carry-over from other donors' samples.

There are a few counts of this clonotype. This chain joins TRBV7-8 and TRBJ2-3, with 11 nucleotides matching TRBD2. The CDR3 spans 16 residues. CDR1 is SGHVS and CDR2 is FQNEAQ in the germline V gene. Trimming cost V 6 bases and J 5 bases; bases outside gene matches: 10. In nucleotides, the CDR3 is TGTGCCAGCAGTTCCAGACTAGCGGGGAGGGTAGATACGCAGTATTTT. It encodes CASSSRLAGRVDTQYF.

This clonotype appeared a few times. This sequence joins TRBV28 and TRBJ2-3, with D possibly matching TRBD2 (6 bases). Germline CDR1 reads MDHEN; CDR2 reads SYDVKM. The CDR3 runs 14 residues. Between the trimmed V and J ends, which lost 7 bases and 0 bases, there was a span of 11 bases. The CDR3, as DNA: TGTGCCAGCAATCTAGCGTCTAGCACAGATACGCAGTATTTT. It is translated as CASNLASSTDTQYF.

The chain uses TRBV7-9 and TRBJ2-5; TRBD1 matches at 9 bases. The V segment lost 4 bases and the J segment 5 bases; nucleotides outside the gene matches: 8. Germline CDR1 and CDR2: SEHNR and FQNEAQ (reference sequence). The CDR3 has 15 amino acids. The CDR3 spells CASSYEQGAAETQYF. CDR3 DNA sequence: TGTGCCAGCAGCTACGAACAGGGGGCGGCGGAGACCCAGTACTTC.

This clonotype was observed at least ten times. CDR3 bases: TGTGCCAGCAGTTTCCCTGGACAGGGCTACTACAATGAGCAGTTCTTC. Translation: CASSFPGQGYYNEQFF. J is TRBJ2-1 and V is TRBV12-3 or TRBV12-4; 8 nucleotides line up with TRBD1. CDR3 length: 16 amino acids. The V and J ends lost 3 bases and 3 bases, in that order; junction bases with no gene match: 7.

This clonotype was observed a few times. The chain carries TRBV27 and TRBJ2-2; 12 bases align to TRBD2. Germline-derived CDR1 and CDR2 are MNHEY and SMNVEV (reference sequence). CDR3 size: 16 residues. V dropped 7 bases and J dropped 2; count of bases not matched to a gene: 5. The CDR3 region is CASTPLAGGNTGELFF. CDR3 nucleotides: TGTGCCAGCACCCCACTAGCGGGGGGTAACACCGGGGAGCTGTTTTTT.

The sample holds a few counts of this clonotype. The chain links TRBV27 to TRBJ2-3; D remains unclear. Germline values: CDR1 MNHEY, CDR2 SMNVEV (reference sequence). The CDR3 is 14 amino acids. Trimming removed 5 bases from V and 1 base from J, with 10 bases in between. The CDR3 DNA is TGTGCCAGCAGTGCAGTTGGCGGCACAGATACGCAGTATTTT. Translating gives CASSAVGGTDTQYF.

The rearrangement links TRBV12-3 or TRBV12-4 to TRBJ2-7; perhaps D is TRBD1 or TRBD2 (5 bases each). Trimming removed 6 bases at V and 7 bases at J, with 13 bases between. The CDR3 is made up of 12 amino acids. The CDR3 loop reads CASSFREREQYV. CDR3 sequence (DNA): TGTGCCAGCAGCTTCAGGGAGCGGGAGCAGTACGTC.

V is TRBV7-3 and J is TRBJ2-2, with D perhaps TRBD2 (6 bases). This CDR3 is built from 16 residues. Germline assignment: CDR1 SGHTA and CDR2 FQGTGA. The V and J ends lost 4 bases and 2 bases respectively, with 14 bases between them. The CDR3 loop is CASSSRLEINTGELFF. CDR3 nucleotide sequence: TGTGCCAGCAGCTCGCGACTAGAGATTAACACCGGGGAGCTGTTTTTT. Combining the CDR3 with reference TRBV7-3 and TRBJ2-2 gives the whole variable domain GAGVSQTPSNKVTEKGKYVELRCDPISGHTALYWYRQSLGQGPEFLIYFQGTGAADDSGLPNDRFFAVRPEGSVSTLKIQRTERGDSAVYLCASSSRLEINTGELFFGEGSRLTVL.

This clonotype has only one observation. The missing conserved phenylalanine or tryptophan at the end of this CDR3 makes a read error likely. This chain joins TRBV20-1 and TRBJ2-1, with TRBD2 matching over 10 bases. Germline values: CDR1 DFQATT, CDR2 SNEGSKA (reference sequence). The CDR3 runs 13 residues. J was trimmed by 3 bases and V by 6 bases; bases with no gene match: 2. CDR3 amino acids: CSASGGVYNEQFI. Written as DNA, the CDR3 is TGCAGTGCCAGCGGGGGGGTCTACAATGAGCAGTTCATC.

The chain employs TRBV7-9 and TRBJ1-1; D uncertain. Germline CDR1 is SEHNR and CDR2 is FQNEAQ (reference sequence). This CDR3 comprises 13 residues. V was trimmed by 0 bases and J by 7 bases, leaving 9 bases between them. The CDR3 DNA sequence: TGTGCCAGCAGCTTAGCGAACAGCATTGAAGCTTTCTTT. It translates to CASSLANSIEAFF.